Listed below are T cell receptor beta chains from one sample, sequenced in a study of blood T cell repertoires in COVID-19. Here immunoSEQ multiplex PCR was the method, and the copy in TCRdb shows in-frame clones only, minus some. The table shows 30,000 to 35,000 clones, with around 85% occurring only once. Sequenced material: peripheral blood. These receptors were taken from a human donor with acute or convalescent COVID-19. The donor label of this sample is uncertain. Both conserved end residues are part of each CDR3. D genes are given only for firm matches. Expanded clones get a size class; other rows say once, few or many, or leave the size out.

d_call j_call clone_size v_call cdr3_nt cdr3_aa
TRBD1 TRBJ1-1 - TRBV10-3 TGTGCCATATCGGGACAGCCTGGGACTGAAGCTTTCTTT CAISGQPGTEAFF
TRBD1 TRBJ2-5 few TRBV5-4 TGTGCCAGCAGCGGAGACAGGGTCGGAGAGACCCAGTACTTC CASSGDRVGETQYF
- TRBJ1-4 - TRBV7-2 TGTGCCAGCAGCACCAGAATTGCAACTAATGAAAAACTGTTTTTT CASSTRIATNEKLFF
- TRBJ1-2 few TRBV6-2/TRBV6-3 TGTGCCAGCAGTCCCCCGTGGGAGGTATACGGCTACACCTTC CASSPPWEVYGYTF
- TRBJ2-2 - TRBV30 TGTGCCTGGAAGTGGAAGGGGAAGTCAGACACCGGGGAGCTGTTTTTT CAWKWKGKSDTGELFF
TRBD2 TRBJ2-3 - TRBV5-1 TGCGCCAGCAGCGGAATAGCGGGAGGGCCGGGAGATACGCAGTATTTT CASSGIAGGPGDTQYF
- TRBJ1-2 - TRBV6-2/TRBV6-3 TGTGCCAGCAGCCCCGCAGTCTATGGCTACACCTTC CASSPAVYGYTF
TRBD2 TRBJ2-1 - TRBV6-6 TGTGCCAGCAGTCTTCCTCCACTAGCGGGAAAATACAATGAGCAGTTCTTC CASSLPPLAGKYNEQFF
TRBD2 TRBJ2-7 once TRBV10-3 TGTGCCATCACTCCTAGCGGGGCCTCCTACGAGCAGTACTTC CAITPSGASYEQYF
TRBD1 TRBJ1-5 - TRBV30 TGTGCCTGGAGTACGACAGGGCCAAATCAGCCCCAGCATTTT CAWSTTGPNQPQHF
- TRBJ1-3 - TRBV30 TGTGCCTGGAATGGCCCAGGGTTTCCTGGAAACACCATATATTTT CAWNGPGFPGNTIYF
- TRBJ1-6 - TRBV6-1 TGTGCCAGCAGTGGGGCGGGGGGTACCAGCATAAATAATTCACCCCTCCACTTT CASSGAGGTSINNSPLHF
TRBD1 TRBJ1-5 few TRBV5-6 TGTGCCAGCAGCATAGACAGGGATAGCAATCAGCCCCAGCATTTT CASSIDRDSNQPQHF
TRBD1 TRBJ1-5 - TRBV13 TGTGCCAGCAGCCCGGACAGGAGTCAGCCCCAGCATTTT CASSPDRSQPQHF
- TRBJ1-1 - TRBV25-1 TGTGCCAGCAGTACAGGCGCTAACACTGAAGCTTTCTTT CASSTGANTEAFF
TRBD2 TRBJ2-3 - TRBV9 TGTGCCAGCAGCGTAGGGGCTAGCGGGAGGATAGATACGCAGTATTTT CASSVGASGRIDTQYF
- TRBJ1-2 - TRBV4-2 TGTGCCAGCAGCCAAGAGATTACGGGGATCGGAAACTATGGCTACACCTTC CASSQEITGIGNYGYTF
TRBD1 TRBJ1-2 - TRBV27 TGTGCCAGCAGCCCAACTGGGACAGGCCTTAACTATGGCTACACCTTC CASSPTGTGLNYGYTF
- TRBJ1-5 once TRBV7-2 TGTGCCAGCAGCTTAGCATCGGAGAGGAATCAGCCCCAGCATTTT CASSLASERNQPQHF
TRBD1 TRBJ1-1 - TRBV3-1/TRBV3-2 TGTGCCAGCAGCAGACAGGGGGCGTATGGTGAAGCTTTCTTT CASSRQGAYGEAFF
- TRBJ1-2 few TRBV3-1/TRBV3-2 TGTGCCAGCAGCCTTTCGGGTGGGAACTATGGCTACACCTTC CASSLSGGNYGYTF
- TRBJ2-3 - TRBV10-3 TGTGCCATCAGTGAAGGCGGGACGGCTATGGATACGCAGTATTTT CAISEGGTAMDTQYF
TRBD1 TRBJ1-4 - TRBV27 TGTGCCAGCAGTTTGACAGGGTGGGGTGAAAAACTGTTTTTT CASSLTGWGEKLFF
TRBD2 TRBJ2-1 - TRBV5-4 TGTGCCAGCAGTGGGGGGAGGGTCTCCTACAATGAGCAGTTCTTC CASSGGRVSYNEQFF
TRBD1 TRBJ2-3 - TRBV5-1 TGCGCCAGCAGCACGGGACAGTACACAGATACGCAGTATTTT CASSTGQYTDTQYF
- TRBJ1-1 - TRBV30 TGTGCCTGGGGCCCGGGACTACAAGTAGCTTTCTTT CAWGPGLQVAFF
- TRBJ2-5 - TRBV4-2 TGTGCCAGCAGCCAGGGCGGAACAGGGGAGACCCAGTACTTC CASSQGGTGETQYF
- TRBJ1-6 - TRBV2 TGTGCCAGCACCTTAAGACAGACTAATTCACCCCTCCACTTT CASTLRQTNSPLHF
TRBD1 TRBJ1-2 - TRBV28 TGTGCCAGCAGTTTCAGGGGGCGCGACTATGGCTACACCTTC CASSFRGRDYGYTF
TRBD2 TRBJ2-1 - TRBV30 TGTGCCTGGAGTGTGGCGGGAGGCGATGAGCAGTTCTTC CAWSVAGGDEQFF
- TRBJ1-5 - TRBV28 TGTGCCAGCAGCTACGCAGGGTGGGGGGATAGCAATCAGCCCCAGCATTTT CASSYAGWGDSNQPQHF
TRBD1 TRBJ1-1 - TRBV27 TGTGCCAGCAGTCCCCACCCCGGGCTCAGGGGGCGCATGAACACTGAAGCTTTCTTT CASSPHPGLRGRMNTEAFF
- TRBJ2-5 few TRBV4-2 TGTGCCAGCAGCCCCCGCCTACTAGCTAGGGAGACCCAGTACTTC CASSPRLLARETQYF
TRBD1 TRBJ1-1 - TRBV25-1 TGTGCCAGCAGTTACGGGGACAGGGGGCGCAACACTGAAGCTTTCTTT CASSYGDRGRNTEAFF
- TRBJ1-3 - TRBV20-1 TGCAGTGCTAGTTTTAGCTCTGGAAACACCATATATTTT CSASFSSGNTIYF
TRBD1 TRBJ1-1 once TRBV12-3/TRBV12-4 TGTGCCAGCAGTTATACAGGGGGCGAAACTTTCTTT CASSYTGGETFF
- TRBJ1-2 - TRBV19 TGTGCCAGTAGTCAAAAGACAGGAGGTCCTGGCTACACCTTC CASSQKTGGPGYTF
TRBD2 TRBJ2-1 - TRBV2 TGTGCCAGCACCGCTAGCGGGGGGGGATACAATGAGCAGTTCTTC CASTASGGGYNEQFF
TRBD1 TRBJ1-6 once TRBV11-1 TGTGCCAGCAGCTTAGAGGACAGGGGTTCACCCCTCCACTTT CASSLEDRGSPLHF
- TRBJ1-1 - TRBV5-1 TGCGCCAGCAGGACTGGTCAGGGCCGCACTGAAGCTTTCTTT CASRTGQGRTEAFF
- TRBJ2-7 - TRBV12-3/TRBV12-4 TGTGCCAGCACCTTAGGGGGTTCTGGCGAGCAGTACTTC CASTLGGSGEQYF
TRBD1 TRBJ2-7 - TRBV10-3 TGTGCCATCACTGGGACAGGGATTTACGAGCAGTACTTC CAITGTGIYEQYF
TRBD1 TRBJ1-1 - TRBV10-3 TGTGCCATCTCTAGGACAGGGAACGAGAACACTGAAGCTTTCTTT CAISRTGNENTEAFF
TRBD2 TRBJ2-2 - TRBV28 TGTGCCAGCAGTTTATTGCGGGGGATAGGGACCGGGGAGCTGTTTTTT CASSLLRGIGTGELFF
- TRBJ2-3 - TRBV18 TGTGCCAGCTCACCAGTCGTTACAGATACGCAGTATTTT CASSPVVTDTQYF
TRBD1 TRBJ1-1 - TRBV19 TGTGCCAGTAGTGATGGGACAGGAATAACTGAAGCTTTCTTT CASSDGTGITEAFF
TRBD1 TRBJ2-5 - TRBV20-1 TGCAGTGCTAGTTCTTACGACAGGGGCGAGACCCAGTACTTC CSASSYDRGETQYF
- TRBJ1-6 - TRBV6-6 TGTGCCAGCAGTTCCTACCCTGGACAGAATTCACCCCTCCACTTT CASSSYPGQNSPLHF
TRBD1 TRBJ1-6 few TRBV30 TGTGCCTGGCAGGGGGTTAGTTCACCCCTCCACTTT CAWQGVSSPLHF
TRBD2 TRBJ2-1 once TRBV30 TGTGCCTGGAGTAAGGGACTAGCCTTGAATGAGCAGTTCTTC CAWSKGLALNEQFF
- TRBJ2-1 - TRBV7-3 TGTGCCAGCAGCTTAGGCCAGGGCACCCCGGATGAGCAGTTCTTC CASSLGQGTPDEQFF
- TRBJ1-2 - TRBV5-6 TGTGCCAGCGGCTTAGTATGGGGAGACTATGGCTACACCTTC CASGLVWGDYGYTF
TRBD1 TRBJ1-1 - TRBV5-1 TGCGCCAGCAGCTCCTCGGGACAGACGAACACTGAAGCTTTCTTT CASSSSGQTNTEAFF
TRBD1 TRBJ1-2 - TRBV7-9 TGTGCCAGCAGCTCCTCGGGACAGGGAGGTGGCTACACCTTC CASSSSGQGGGYTF
- TRBJ2-2 - TRBV7-8 TGTGCCAGCAGCTTAGAAGGGGGTGGCACCGGGGAGCTGTTTTTT CASSLEGGGTGELFF
- TRBJ1-3 - TRBV7-2 TGTGCCAGCAGCTTAGGACAGTCCCGGGACACCATATATTTT CASSLGQSRDTIYF
TRBD1 TRBJ2-7 - TRBV28 TGTGCCAGCTATACCGGGACAGTAGGGTCCTACGAGCAGTACTTC CASYTGTVGSYEQYF
- TRBJ2-3 few TRBV9 TGTGCCAGCAGCGTAGTGGCTAGCACAGATACGCAGTATTTT CASSVVASTDTQYF
TRBD1 TRBJ2-2 - TRBV24-1 TGTGCCACCAGTGATTCCGGCAGGGGGCTTTGGAGCGGGGAGCTGTTTTTT CATSDSGRGLWSGELFF